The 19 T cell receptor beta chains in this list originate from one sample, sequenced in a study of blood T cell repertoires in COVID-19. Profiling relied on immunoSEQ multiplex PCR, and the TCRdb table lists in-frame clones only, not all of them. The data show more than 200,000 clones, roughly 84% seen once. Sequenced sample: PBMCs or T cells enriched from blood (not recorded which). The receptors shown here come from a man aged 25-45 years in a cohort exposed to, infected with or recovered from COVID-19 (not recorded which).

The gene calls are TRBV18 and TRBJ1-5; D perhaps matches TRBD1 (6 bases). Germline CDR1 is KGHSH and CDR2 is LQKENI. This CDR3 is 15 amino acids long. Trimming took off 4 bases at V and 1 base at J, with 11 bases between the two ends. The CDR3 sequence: CASSLARGSNQPQHF. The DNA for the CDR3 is TGTGCCAGCTCACTTGCTAGGGGGAGCAATCAGCCCCAGCATTTT. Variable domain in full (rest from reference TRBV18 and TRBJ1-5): NAGVMQNPRHLVRRRGQEARLRCSPMKGHSHVYWYRQLPEEGLKFMVYLQKENIIDESGMPKERFSAEFPKEGPSILRIQQVVRGDSAAYFCASSLARGSNQPQHFGDGTRLSIL.

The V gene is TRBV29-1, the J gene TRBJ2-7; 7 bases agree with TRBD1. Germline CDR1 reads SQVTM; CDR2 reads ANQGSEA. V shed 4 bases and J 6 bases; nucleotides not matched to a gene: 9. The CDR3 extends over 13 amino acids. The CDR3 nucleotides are TGCAGCGTTGGTGCCGACAGGGCCAGCGAGCAGTACTTC. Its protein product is CSVGADRASEQYF.

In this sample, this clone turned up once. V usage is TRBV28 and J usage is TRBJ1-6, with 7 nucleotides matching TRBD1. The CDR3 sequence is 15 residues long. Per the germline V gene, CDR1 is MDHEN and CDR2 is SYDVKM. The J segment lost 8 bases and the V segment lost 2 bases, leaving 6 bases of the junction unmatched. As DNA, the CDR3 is TGTGCCAGCAGTTTACCCGGACAGGTGGATTCACCCCTCCACTTT. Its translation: CASSLPGQVDSPLHF.

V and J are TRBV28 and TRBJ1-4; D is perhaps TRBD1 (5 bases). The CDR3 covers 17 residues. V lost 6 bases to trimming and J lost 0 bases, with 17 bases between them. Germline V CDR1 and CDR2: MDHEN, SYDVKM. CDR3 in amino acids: CASRPPEDSSTNEKLFF. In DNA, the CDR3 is TGTGCCAGCAGGCCACCGGAAGACAGCTCAACTAATGAAAAACTGTTTTTT. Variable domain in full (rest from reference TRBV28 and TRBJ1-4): DVKVTQSSRYLVKRTGEKVFLECVQDMDHENMFWYRQDPGLGLRLIYFSYDVKMKEKGDIPEGYSVSREKKERFSLILESASTNQTSMYLCASRPPEDSSTNEKLFFGSGTQLSVL.

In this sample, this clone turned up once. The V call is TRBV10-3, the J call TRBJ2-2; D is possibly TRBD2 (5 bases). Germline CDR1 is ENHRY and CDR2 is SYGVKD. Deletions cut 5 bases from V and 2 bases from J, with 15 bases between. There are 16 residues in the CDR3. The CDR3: CAISRRTGNNTGELFF. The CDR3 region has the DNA TGTGCCATCAGTCGAAGGACTGGGAACAACACCGGGGAGCTGTTTTTT.

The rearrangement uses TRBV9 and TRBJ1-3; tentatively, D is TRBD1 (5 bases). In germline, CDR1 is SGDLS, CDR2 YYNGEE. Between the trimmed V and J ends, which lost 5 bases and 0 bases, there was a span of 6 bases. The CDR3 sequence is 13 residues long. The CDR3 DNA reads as TGTGCCAGCAGTGACAGCTCTGGAAACACCATATATTTT. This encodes CASSDSSGNTIYF.

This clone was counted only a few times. CDR3 nucleotide sequence: TGCGCCAGCAGCCAAGGGTTAGGACAGGGCAATCAGCCCCAGCATTTT. As protein: CASSQGLGQGNQPQHF. The chain combines TRBV4-1 with TRBJ1-5; TRBD1 matches at 7 bases. Germline CDR1 MGHRA, CDR2 YSYEKL. After removal of 1 base from V and 2 bases from J, the junction contained 5 bases not matched to a gene. The CDR3 loop spans 16 amino acids.

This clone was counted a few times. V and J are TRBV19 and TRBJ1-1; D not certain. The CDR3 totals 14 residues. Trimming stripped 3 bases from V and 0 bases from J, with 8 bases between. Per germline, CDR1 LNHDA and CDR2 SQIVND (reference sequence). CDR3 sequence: CASSIGNVNTEAFF. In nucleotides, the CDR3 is TGTGCCAGTAGTATCGGGAACGTGAACACTGAAGCTTTCTTT.

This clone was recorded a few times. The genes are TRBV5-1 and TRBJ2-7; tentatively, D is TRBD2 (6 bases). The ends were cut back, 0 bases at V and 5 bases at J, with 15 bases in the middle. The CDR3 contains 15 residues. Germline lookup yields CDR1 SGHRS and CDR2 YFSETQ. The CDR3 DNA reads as TGCGCCAGCAGCTTGGAAGGGAGGCGACACGACGAGCAGTACTTC. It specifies CASSLEGRRHDEQYF. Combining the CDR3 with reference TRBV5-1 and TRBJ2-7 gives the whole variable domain KAGVTQTPRYLIKTRGQQVTLSCSPISGHRSVSWYQQTPGQGLQFLFEYFSETQRNKGNFPGRFSGRQFSNSRSEMNVSTLELGDSALYLCASSLEGRRHDEQYFGPGTRLTVT.

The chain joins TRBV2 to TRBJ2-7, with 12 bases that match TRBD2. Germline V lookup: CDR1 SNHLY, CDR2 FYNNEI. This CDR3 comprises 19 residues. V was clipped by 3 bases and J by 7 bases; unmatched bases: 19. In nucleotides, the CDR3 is TGTGCCAGCAGTGACGCGCTAGCGGGAGGGAATGGAAGACTACGGGAGCAGTACTTC. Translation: CASSDALAGGNGRLREQYF.

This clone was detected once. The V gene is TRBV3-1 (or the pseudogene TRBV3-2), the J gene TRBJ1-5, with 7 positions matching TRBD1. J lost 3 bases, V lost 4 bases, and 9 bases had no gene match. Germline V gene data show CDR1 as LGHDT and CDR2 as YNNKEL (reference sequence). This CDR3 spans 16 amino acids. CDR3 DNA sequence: TGTGCCAGCAGCCGGTCCCGGGACAGACACAATCAGCCCCAGCATTTT. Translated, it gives CASSRSRDRHNQPQHF.

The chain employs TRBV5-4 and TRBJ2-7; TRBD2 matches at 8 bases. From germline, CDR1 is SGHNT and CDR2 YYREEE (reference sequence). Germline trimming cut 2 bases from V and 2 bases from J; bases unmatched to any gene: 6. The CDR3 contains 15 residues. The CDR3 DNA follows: TGTGCCAGCAGCTTATGGCGGGAGGTCACCTACGAGCAGTACTTC. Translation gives CASSLWREVTYEQYF.

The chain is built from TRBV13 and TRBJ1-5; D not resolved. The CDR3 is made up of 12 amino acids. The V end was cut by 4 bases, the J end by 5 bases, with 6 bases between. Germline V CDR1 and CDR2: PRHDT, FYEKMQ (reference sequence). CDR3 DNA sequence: TGTGCCAGCAGCTGGCGGGATCAGCCCCAGCATTTT. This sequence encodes CASSWRDQPQHF.

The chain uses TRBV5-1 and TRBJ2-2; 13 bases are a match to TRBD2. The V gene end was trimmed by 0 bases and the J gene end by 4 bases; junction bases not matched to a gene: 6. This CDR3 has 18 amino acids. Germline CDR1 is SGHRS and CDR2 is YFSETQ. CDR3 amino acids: CASSLELAGGPSTGELFF. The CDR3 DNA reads TGCGCCAGCAGCTTGGAACTAGCGGGAGGGCCTAGCACCGGGGAGCTGTTTTTT.

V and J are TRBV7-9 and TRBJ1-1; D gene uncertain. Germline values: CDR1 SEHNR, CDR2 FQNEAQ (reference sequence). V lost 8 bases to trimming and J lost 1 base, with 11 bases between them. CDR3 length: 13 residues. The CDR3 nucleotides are TGTGCCAGCGCGTCTTCTACGAACACTGAAGCTTTCTTT. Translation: CASASSTNTEAFF.

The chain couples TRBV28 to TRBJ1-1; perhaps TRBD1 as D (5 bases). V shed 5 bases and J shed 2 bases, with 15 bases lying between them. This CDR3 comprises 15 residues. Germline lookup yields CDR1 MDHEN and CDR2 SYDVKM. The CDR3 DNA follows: TGTGCCAGCAGTCTCCCCAAAGGGGTAAACACTGAAGCTTTCTTT. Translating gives CASSLPKGVNTEAFF.

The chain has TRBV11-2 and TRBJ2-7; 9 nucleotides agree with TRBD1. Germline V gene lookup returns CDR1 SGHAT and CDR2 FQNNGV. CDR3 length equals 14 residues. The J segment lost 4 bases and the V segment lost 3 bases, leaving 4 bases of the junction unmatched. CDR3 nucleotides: TGTGCCAGCAGCTTTCGGACAGGGGATTACGAGCAGTACTTC. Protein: CASSFRTGDYEQYF.

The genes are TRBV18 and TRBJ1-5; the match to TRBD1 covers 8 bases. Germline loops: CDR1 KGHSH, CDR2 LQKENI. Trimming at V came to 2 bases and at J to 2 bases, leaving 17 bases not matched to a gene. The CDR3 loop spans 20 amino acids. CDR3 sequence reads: CASSPDGDRSPLGGNQPQHF. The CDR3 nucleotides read TGTGCCAGCTCACCAGACGGGGACAGGTCCCCCTTAGGGGGCAATCAGCCCCAGCATTTT.

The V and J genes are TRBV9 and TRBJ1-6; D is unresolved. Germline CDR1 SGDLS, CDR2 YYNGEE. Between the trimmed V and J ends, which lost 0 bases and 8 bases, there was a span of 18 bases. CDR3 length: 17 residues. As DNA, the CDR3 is TGTGCCAGCAGCGTAGCTGGTAGTAGAGGAGCCCATTCACCCCTCCACTTT. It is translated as CASSVAGSRGAHSPLHF.